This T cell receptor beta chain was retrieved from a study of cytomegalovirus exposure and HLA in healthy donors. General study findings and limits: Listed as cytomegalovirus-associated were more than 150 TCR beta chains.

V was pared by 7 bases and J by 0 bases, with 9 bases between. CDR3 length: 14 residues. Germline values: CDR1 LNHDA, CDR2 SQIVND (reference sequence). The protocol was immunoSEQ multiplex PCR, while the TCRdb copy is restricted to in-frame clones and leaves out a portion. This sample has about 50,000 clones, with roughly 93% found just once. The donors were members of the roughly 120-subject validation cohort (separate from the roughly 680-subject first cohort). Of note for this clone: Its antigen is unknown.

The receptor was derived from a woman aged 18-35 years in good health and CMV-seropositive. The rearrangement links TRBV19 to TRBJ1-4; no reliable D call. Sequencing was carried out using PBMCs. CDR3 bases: TGTGCCAGTAATTACAGAGCAACTAATGAAAAACTGTTTTTT. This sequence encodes CASNYRATNEKLFF.